The clone carrying this T cell receptor beta chain turned up a few times. CDR3 length: 13 amino acids. Trimming took 4 bases from V and 6 from J; bases not matched to a gene: 6. The germline gives CDR1 SQVTM, CDR2 ANQGSEA. A multiplex PCR was run with 60 Vbeta primers and 13 Jbeta primers. Data came from immunoSEQ multiplex PCR; TCRdb stores just in-frame clones and leaves some out. The sample shows approximately 190,000 clones, approximately 78% of them seen only once. These data come from a study of cytomegalovirus exposure and HLA in healthy donors. Sequenced sample: PBMCs. The TCR was taken from a woman in her late teens or twenties in good health and CMV-seronegative. The V call is TRBV29-1, the J call TRBJ1-5; the match to TRBD1 covers 7 bases. The CDR3 DNA reads TGCAGCGTTGTAGACAGGGCCGGTCAGCCCCAGCATTTT. Its protein is CSVVDRAGQPQHF.